Reported below is one TCR beta chain. This sample is drawn from a study of shared clonotypes between healthy human individuals. It was across several immunoSEQ plates that each subset's genomic DNA was evenly split. Among the unsorted PBMC samples, replicate PCRs used approximately 270 ng DNA, roughly 30,000 T cell genomes. Profiled with immunoSEQ multiplex PCR; TCRdb holds only in-frame clones, not every one. Of some 480,000 clones in the sample, approximately 79% were seen once. Deletions cut 8 bases from V and 7 bases from J, with 17 bases between. Per the germline V gene, CDR1 is MDHEN and CDR2 is SYDVKM. The CDR3 runs to 13 residues.

This receptor was taken from a woman aged 40-49 years in good health. Some clones in this sample may be carry-over from other donors' samples. This sequence joins TRBV28 and TRBJ1-2; D uncertain. The specimen sequenced was PBMCs. This chain's CDR3 is CASQSHPDRGYTF. DNA of the CDR3: TGTGCCAGCCAGTCCCACCCGGATCGTGGCTACACCTTC.